This passage covers 14 T cell receptor beta chains from one sample sequenced in a study of OX40 agonist ivuxolimab in advanced cancers. Data came from immunoSEQ multiplex PCR; TCRdb stores just in-frame clones and leaves some out. The sample has some 70,000 clones; around 90% are singletons. The sequencing here drew on CD4+ or CD8+ T cells sorted from blood, taken in a trial of the OX40 agonist ivuxolimab. Receptors were obtained from an adult with an advanced solid tumor such as melanoma, head and neck, liver or kidney cancer.

The chain has TRBV7-9 and TRBJ2-7, with D possibly being TRBD1 (5 bases). The germline gives CDR1 SEHNR, CDR2 FQNEAQ (reference sequence). Trimming shortened V by 5 bases and J by 2 bases, and 10 bases separated the two germline ends. This CDR3 is 13 amino acids long. Here the CDR3 reads CASSTTVPYEQYF. CDR3 bases: TGTGCCAGCAGCACGACAGTGCCCTACGAGCAGTACTTC.

This chain uses TRBV9 with TRBJ2-1, with TRBD2 identical over 7 bases. Germline V gene data show CDR1 as SGDLS and CDR2 as YYNGEE. V dropped 2 bases and J dropped 4; count of bases not matched to a gene: 6. CDR3 length equals 15 residues. The DNA for the CDR3 is TGTGCCAGCAGCGTCTTGTCTAGCGGTTACAATGAGCAGTTCTTC. It encodes CASSVLSSGYNEQFF.

The chain recombines TRBV4-2 with TRBJ1-3; D not resolved. Trimming took 5 bases from V and 0 from J, leaving 11 bases between them. Germline CDR1 reads LGHNA; CDR2 reads YNFKEQ. This CDR3 region has 15 residues. For the CDR3, the DNA is TGTGCCAGCAGCGTGGCGGAAGACTCTGGAAACACCATATATTTT. Translation gives CASSVAEDSGNTIYF.

The chain is built from TRBV13 and TRBJ2-1; D possibly corresponds to TRBD2 (6 bases). Germline loops: CDR1 PRHDT, CDR2 FYEKMQ (reference sequence). Between the trimmed V and J ends, which lost 5 bases and 3 bases, there was a span of 8 bases. The CDR3 has 13 residues. In DNA form, the CDR3 reads TGTGCCAGCAGCGAAGCGGGCTACAATGAGCAGTTCTTC. This gives the protein CASSEAGYNEQFF.

The chain couples TRBV11-2 to TRBJ2-7; 9 bases align to TRBD1. CDR3 length equals 15 residues. Per germline, CDR1 SGHAT and CDR2 FQNNGV. With V trimmed by 5 bases and J by 5 bases, 10 bases remained unmatched. This CDR3 reads CASSTSGTGIHEQYF. Written as DNA, the CDR3 is TGTGCCAGCAGCACCTCCGGGACAGGGATCCACGAGCAGTACTTC. The complete variable domain, with remaining parts taken from reference TRBV11-2 and TRBJ2-7, reads EAGVAQSPRYKIIEKRQSVAFWCNPISGHATLYWYQQILGQGPKLLIQFQNNGVVDDSQLPKDRFSAERLKGVDSTLKIQPAKLEDSAVYLCASSTSGTGIHEQYFGPGTRLTVT.

V usage is TRBV6-1 and J usage is TRBJ1-6; no clear D gene. Germline values: CDR1 MNHNS, CDR2 SASEGT. The CDR3 totals 13 residues. Deletions cut 4 bases from V and 7 bases from J, with 8 bases between. The CDR3 nucleotides read TGTGCCAGCAGTGCAGAAGGAAATTCACCCCTCCACTTT. This encodes CASSAEGNSPLHF.

The chain employs TRBV11-3 and TRBJ1-6; D gene unclear. Germline lookup yields CDR1 SGHNT and CDR2 YENEEA. The CDR3 is 13 amino acids. V dropped 2 bases and J dropped 4 bases, with 3 bases sitting between them. The CDR3 DNA reads as TGTGCCAGCAGCTTAAATTATAATTCACCCCTCCACTTT. It encodes CASSLNYNSPLHF.

This chain connects TRBV5-6 to TRBJ1-4; D is unclear. The V end was cut by 0 bases, the J end by 7 bases, with 7 bases between. Germline-derived CDR1 and CDR2 are SGHDT and YYEEEE. The CDR3 is made up of 13 amino acids. CDR3 in DNA: TGTGCCAGCAGCTTGGAAGGAGGTGAAAAACTGTTTTTT. Translation gives CASSLEGGEKLFF.

The table lists this clone with a count of one. This chain uses TRBV6-6 with TRBJ2-3; D uncertain. V dropped 6 bases and J dropped 0 bases, with 16 bases sitting between them. The CDR3 is 16 amino acids. Germline V gene lookup returns CDR1 MNHNY and CDR2 SVGAGI (reference sequence). The CDR3 coding sequence is TGTGCCAGCAGCTCGAACGCGCCTATCAGCACAGATACGCAGTATTTT. Its translation: CASSSNAPISTDTQYF.

This chain connects TRBV13 to TRBJ2-2; D is perhaps TRBD1 (6 bases). The CDR3 is 16 amino acids. V was trimmed by 5 bases and J by 4 bases, leaving 17 bases between them. Germline V gene data show CDR1 as PRHDT and CDR2 as FYEKMQ (reference sequence). The CDR3 DNA sequence: TGTGCCAGCAGCAGAGAAGCCTACAGGGCCACCGGGGAGCTGTTTTTT. This sequence encodes CASSREAYRATGELFF.

The chain is built from TRBV4-1 and TRBJ2-5, with D maybe TRBD1 (5 bases). From germline, CDR1 is MGHRA and CDR2 YSYEKL. The CDR3 consists of 14 residues. The V end was cut by 4 bases, the J end by 6 bases, with 15 bases between. The CDR3 nucleotides are TGCGCCAGCAGCCCGGTAGGGGAAGGGAAGACCCAGTACTTC. It translates to CASSPVGEGKTQYF.

This clone was counted a few times. V gene TRBV25-1 combines with J gene TRBJ1-1; perhaps TRBD1 as D (6 bases). There are 13 residues in the CDR3. Trimming pared 3 bases from V and 5 bases from J, leaving 10 bases between. The germline V gene encodes CDR1 MGHDK and CDR2 SYGVNS. The CDR3 DNA is TGTGCCAGCAGTGATAGGGGGGGTACTGAAGCTTTCTTT. This sequence encodes CASSDRGGTEAFF.

The J gene is TRBJ1-5, the V gene TRBV19, with TRBD1 matching 7 bases. The CDR3 length is 16 residues. Looked up from germline, CDR1 is LNHDA and CDR2 is SQIVND (reference sequence). Trimming cost V 5 bases and J 2 bases; bases outside gene matches: 9. DNA of the CDR3: TGTGCCAGTAGTTCCCGATCGGGGACAGGCAATCAGCCCCAGCATTTT. It encodes CASSSRSGTGNQPQHF.

This chain links TRBV7-3 with TRBJ2-1; weak D call: TRBD1 (5 bases). The CDR3 spans 14 residues. Trimming removed 5 bases at V and 9 bases at J, with 17 bases between. Germline V gene lookup returns CDR1 SGHTA and CDR2 FQGTGA. The CDR3 sequence is CASSPGPARGEQFF. The CDR3, as DNA: TGTGCCAGCAGCCCCGGACCAGCAAGGGGTGAGCAGTTCTTC.